A selection of T cell receptor beta chains follows, all from one sample in a study of T cell responses to AZD1222 COVID-19 vaccine. TCRdb keeps only in-frame clones here, not all; method: immunoSEQ multiplex PCR. The table has 120,000 to 150,000 clones, roughly nine tenths seen once. The sequences come from peripheral blood, collected on day 0 of AZD1222 vaccination. Every receptor here comes from an adult in good health. CDR3s include the opening cysteine and the closing phenylalanine or tryptophan. The order of the fields is J gene, V gene, CDR3 length, CDR3 protein.

J: TRBJ1-1; V: TRBV19; length: 13; CDR3: CASRAQMNTEAFF
J: TRBJ1-5; V: TRBV4-1; length: 14; CDR3: CASSQGENTQPQHF
J: TRBJ1-5; V: TRBV7-2; length: 15; CDR3: CASSRSAVGNQPQHF
J: TRBJ2-1; V: TRBV28; length: 14; CDR3: CASSSGRSYNEQFF
J: TRBJ1-6; V: TRBV11-2; length: 12; CDR3: CASSLTNSPLHF
J: TRBJ1-6; V: TRBV6-6; length: 13; CDR3: CASRWDSNSPLHF
J: TRBJ2-7; V: TRBV18; length: 17; CDR3: CASSPWGDSGVSYEQYF
J: TRBJ1-6; V: TRBV2; length: 15; CDR3: CASSGFSSYNSPLHF
J: TRBJ2-2; V: TRBV6-5; length: 15; CDR3: CASRVEVAVTGELFF
J: TRBJ1-3; V: TRBV7-2; length: 17; CDR3: CASSLEASWSSGNTIYF
J: TRBJ2-4; V: TRBV6-2/TRBV6-3; length: 15; CDR3: CASSLAGGRKNIQYF
J: TRBJ2-1; V: TRBV4-1; length: 17; CDR3: CASSQGSAGDMRNEQFF
J: TRBJ1-2; V: TRBV13; length: 16; CDR3: CASSLGGGETPEGYTF
J: TRBJ1-2; V: TRBV7-2; length: 14; CDR3: CASSLDPTGYGYTF
J: TRBJ2-7; V: TRBV29-1; length: 14; CDR3: CSVGLVRSSYEQYF
J: TRBJ1-1; V: TRBV4-1; length: 16; CDR3: CASSQVGGPLNTEAFF
J: TRBJ2-3; V: TRBV4-3; length: 16; CDR3: CASSQRDRASTDTQYF
J: TRBJ1-3; V: TRBV20-1; length: 13; CDR3: CSASGFSGNTIYF
J: TRBJ2-1; V: TRBV7-2; length: 16; CDR3: CASSLQGAGGTNEQFF
J: TRBJ2-4; V: TRBV2; length: 15; CDR3: CASSDRTSGRLIQYF
J: TRBJ2-5; V: TRBV7-6; length: 15; CDR3: CASSLKRFLQETQYF
J: TRBJ2-7; V: TRBV10-1; length: 15; CDR3: CASSENLAGAYEQYF
J: TRBJ2-5; V: TRBV9; length: 13; CDR3: CASSVGQQETQYF
J: TRBJ1-4; V: TRBV5-6; length: 14; CDR3: CASSRGQGAEKLFF
J: TRBJ1-1; V: TRBV9; length: 13; CDR3: CASSPRQTSEAFF
J: TRBJ1-5; V: TRBV3-1/TRBV3-2; length: 16; CDR3: CASSHGPNVPNQPQHF